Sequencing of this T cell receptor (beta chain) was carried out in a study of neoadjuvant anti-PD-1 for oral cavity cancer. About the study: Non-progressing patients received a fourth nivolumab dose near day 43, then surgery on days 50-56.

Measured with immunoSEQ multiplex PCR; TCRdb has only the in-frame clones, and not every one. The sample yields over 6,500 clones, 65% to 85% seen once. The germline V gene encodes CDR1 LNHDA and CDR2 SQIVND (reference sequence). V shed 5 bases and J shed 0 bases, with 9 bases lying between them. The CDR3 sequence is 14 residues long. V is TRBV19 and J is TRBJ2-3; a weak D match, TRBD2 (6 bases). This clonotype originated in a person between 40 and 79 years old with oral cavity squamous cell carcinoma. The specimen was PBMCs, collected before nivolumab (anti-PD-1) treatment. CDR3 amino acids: CASSQLASTDTQYF. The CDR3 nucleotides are TGTGCCAGTAGTCAACTAGCAAGCACAGATACGCAGTATTTT.